The clone carrying this T cell receptor (beta chain) was found once. TCRdb's table, derived via immunoSEQ multiplex PCR, lists solely in-frame clones and lacks some. The table shows 9,500 to 12,000 clones, with 80% to 90% occurring only once. The record originates from a study of T cell repertoires in MIS-A myocarditis. This CDR3 has 16 amino acids. Germline values: CDR1 MNHEY, CDR2 SVGAGI. Trimming shortened V by 0 bases and J by 3 bases, and 15 bases separated the two germline ends. This clonotype originated in a man aged 18-30 years with fulminant myocarditis from multisystem inflammatory syndrome in adults (MIS-A) after COVID-19. The material sequenced was thoracic lymph node tissue obtained at autopsy. The chain recombines TRBV6-5 with TRBJ2-7; maybe TRBD1 (7 bases). The CDR3 coding sequence is TGTGCCAGCAGTTACTCGACGCTCAGGGGGGACTACGAGCAGTACTTC. This codes for CASSYSTLRGDYEQYF.